Sequencing of this T cell receptor beta chain was carried out in a study of cytomegalovirus exposure and HLA in healthy donors. For this clone: What it recognizes is unknown.

Germline lookup yields CDR1 SGDLS and CDR2 YYNGEE. This CDR3 is 14 amino acids long. V gave up 1 base and J gave up 3 bases; unmatched junction bases: 4. The PCR was carried out with 60 Vbeta primers and 13 Jbeta primers. Per the original methods: Later reanalysis found 80 million or so unique TCR beta chains, 10 million to 12 million of them shared. Produced via immunoSEQ multiplex PCR; TCRdb's table is partial and in-frame only. That table supplies the V and J calls and clone size; D and trimming were determined from the DNA. The table has about 150,000 clones, roughly 85% seen once. The study, taken as a whole, reports: 15,000 to 20,000 TCR beta sequences were associated with HLA alleles at 0.05 false discovery rate in a later analysis. Beyond CMV serostatus, there was no information to go on about immune exposure.

Donors likely had unrecorded immune exposures despite being nominally healthy when sampled. The sequencing input was PBMCs. The TCR comes from a male donor in good health and CMV-seronegative. This chain uses TRBV9 with TRBJ2-7; TRBD2 matches 7 bases. CDR3 coding DNA: TGTGCCAGCAGCGTATGGGAGGGAGGCTACGAGCAGTACTTC. Protein sequence: CASSVWEGGYEQYF.